This T cell receptor (beta chain) stems from a study of human T cells and chemical hapten exposure. Original processing methods: A typical sample had roughly 87,000 TCRs, with roughly 20,000 to 690,600 overall. From the RACE reads, TCRdb called clonotypes with MiXCR, one entry per CDR3 protein. TCRdb, rather than the study authors, made the V and J calls. The table includes 300,000 to 450,000 distinct CDR3 sequences, 5.1% detected once. Time point here: pre-sensitization, week 0. Treatment in this sample: therapeutic diphenylcyclopropenone sensitization with weekly scalp DPC. This clonotype was recorded at least ten times. This clonotype was obtained from a woman between 50 and 59 years old with alopecia areata. Some clones in this sample may be carry-over from other donors' samples. The starting material was whole blood, obtained in connection with sensitization to the hapten diphenylcyclopropenone (DPC).

This chain's CDR3 is CASSDTDGLLNSPLHF. CDR3 nucleotides: TGTGCCAGCAGCGATACGGACGGGCTCTTGAATTCACCCCTCCACTTT. The rearrangement uses TRBV9 and TRBJ1-6; D gene uncertain. V gave up 3 bases and J gave up 7 bases, with 17 bases separating them. This CDR3 has 16 residues. Germline V gene lookup returns CDR1 SGDLS and CDR2 YYNGEE.